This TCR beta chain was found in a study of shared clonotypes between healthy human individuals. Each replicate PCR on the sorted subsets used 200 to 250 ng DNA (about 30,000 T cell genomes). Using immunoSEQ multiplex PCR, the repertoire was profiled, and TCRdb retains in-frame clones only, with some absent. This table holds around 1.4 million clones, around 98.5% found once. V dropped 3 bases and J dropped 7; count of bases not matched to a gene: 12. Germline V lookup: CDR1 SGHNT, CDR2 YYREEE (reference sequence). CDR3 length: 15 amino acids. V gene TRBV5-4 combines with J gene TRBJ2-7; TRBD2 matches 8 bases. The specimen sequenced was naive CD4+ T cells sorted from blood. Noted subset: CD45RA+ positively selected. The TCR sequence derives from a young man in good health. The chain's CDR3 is CASSYGGARSGEQYF. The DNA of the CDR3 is TGTGCCAGCAGCTACGGGGGGGCTAGGTCTGGAGAGCAGTACTTC.